Listed here is a single T cell receptor beta chain. The sample comes from a study of blood T cells in healthy people across ages. A J-beta primer mix and a sample-barcoded 5' primer were used in a second PCR of about 6 to 12 cycles. TCRdb used MiXCR to reprocess the 5' RACE reads, holding one entry per CDR3 protein. The sample contains about 2 million distinct CDR3 sequences, roughly 50% of which appear only once. V gave up 6 bases and J gave up 0 bases, with 15 bases separating them. CDR3 length: 16 residues. This rearrangement joins TRBV12-3 or TRBV12-4 to TRBJ2-4; D is unclear. Sequencing was done on a sample of blood. This receptor was identified in a woman aged 35 to 49 in good health. CDR3 loop: CASSHTQLLAKNIQYF. The CDR3 DNA reads as TGTGCCAGCAGCCATACACAGTTACTAGCCAAAAACATTCAGTACTTC.